The 18 T cell receptor beta chains given below trace back to one sample, sequenced in a study of T-cell reconstitution after alpha-beta-depleted transplantation in children. During its preparation, the TCRbeta library received unique molecular identifiers. A single record per CDR3 protein comes from TCRdb applying MiXCR to the PCR reads. The table has approximately 500,000 distinct CDR3 sequences, approximately 10% seen once. Sequencing was performed on PBMCs, taken before TCRalphabeta/CD19-depleted stem cell transplant. The receptor set was obtained from a child between 2 and 9 years old with inherited bone marrow failure, due to receive a stem cell transplant.

The CDR3 loop reads CASSISGDGLEQYF. The CDR3 DNA is TGTGCCAGTAGTATTTCCGGGGACGGTCTAGAGCAGTACTTC. V usage is TRBV19 and J usage is TRBJ2-7; TRBD1 or TRBD2 may be the D gene (5 bases each). V dropped 3 bases and J dropped 7 bases, with 16 bases sitting between them. This CDR3 has 14 amino acids. Germline CDR1 LNHDA, CDR2 SQIVND (reference sequence). Supplemented by reference TRBV19 and TRBJ2-7, the full variable domain reads DGGITQSPKYLFRKEGQNVTLSCEQNLNHDAMYWYRQDPGQGLRLIYYSQIVNDFQKGDIAEGYSVSREKKESFPLTVTSAQKNPTAFYLCASSISGDGLEQYFGPGTRLTVT.

The table lists this clonotype with a count of one. A much bigger clone sits one base away, suggesting this may be a read error. The chain couples TRBV7-9 to TRBJ1-1; D perhaps matches TRBD1 (5 bases). CDR1 and CDR2 (germline): SEHNR, FQNEAQ (reference sequence). The CDR3 sequence is 13 residues long. CDR3 bases: TGTGCCATCAGCATTGGTCCAGGGACTGAAGCTTTCTTT. This gives the protein CAISIGPGTEAFF.

The gene calls are TRBV12-3 or TRBV12-4 and TRBJ1-3; D ambiguous. This CDR3 has 14 residues. V shed 6 bases and J shed 0 bases, with 9 bases lying between them. The CDR3 bases are TGTGCCAGCAGGTTCAGCTCCTCTGGAAACACCATATATTTT. Translation gives CASRFSSSGNTIYF.

This clonotype was counted many times. This rearrangement joins TRBV24-1 to TRBJ2-3; D not resolved. Germline V gene sequence: CDR1 KGHDR, CDR2 SFDVKD. This CDR3 has 17 amino acids. The germline V and J ends were trimmed by 7 bases and 2 bases, with 21 bases remaining between them. This chain's CDR3 is CATSGRAQGRLTDTQYF. In DNA, the CDR3 is TGTGCCACCAGCGGCCGGGCCCAAGGACGTCTCACAGATACGCAGTATTTT.

This clonotype was detected a few times. This chain links TRBV24-1 with TRBJ2-2; 13 nucleotides agree with TRBD2. V dropped 0 bases and J dropped 5; count of bases not matched to a gene: 8. Per germline, CDR1 KGHDR and CDR2 SFDVKD. The CDR3 has 19 amino acids. The CDR3 spells CATSDLGKTSGRYTGELFF. The CDR3 DNA is TGTGCCACCAGTGATTTGGGCAAGACTAGCGGGAGGTATACCGGGGAGCTGTTTTTT.

The rearrangement uses TRBV23-1 and TRBJ1-2; D remains unclear. TRBV23-1 is labeled an ORF, and its function is uncertain. V was pared by 3 bases and J by 5 bases, with 10 bases between. This CDR3 has 13 residues. CDR3 protein: CASSHLEPYGYTF. In DNA form, the CDR3 reads TGCGCCAGCAGTCATCTGGAGCCGTATGGCTACACCTTC.

The chain uses TRBV7-2 and TRBJ2-1; weak D call: TRBD1 (6 bases). Germline V gives CDR1 SGHTA, CDR2 FQGNSA. CDR3 size: 16 residues. V lost 7 bases, J lost 2 bases, and 18 bases lay in between. In nucleotides, the CDR3 is TGTGCCAGCACCCTCCTCCCGGGACACACCTACAATGAGCAGTTCTTC. It codes for CASTLLPGHTYNEQFF.

This clonotype occurred many times. The chain joins TRBV27 to TRBJ2-1; D is unclear. Germline V gives CDR1 MNHEY, CDR2 SMNVEV (reference sequence). This CDR3 is 17 amino acids long. Trimming cost V 0 bases and J 0 bases, with 12 bases left between them. Here the CDR3 DNA reads TGTGCCAGCAGTTTATCTCATGTCGCGAGCTCCTACAATGAGCAGTTCTTC. This translates into CASSLSHVASSYNEQFF.

This clonotype was found many times. V usage is TRBV29-1 and J usage is TRBJ1-2, with 7 bases fitting TRBD1. The CDR3 has 12 amino acids. Germline values: CDR1 SQVTM, CDR2 ANQGSEA. The J segment lost 0 bases and the V segment lost 8 bases, leaving 3 bases of the junction unmatched. The CDR3 loop is CSTQGPNYGYTF. CDR3 DNA: TGCAGCACACAGGGGCCTAACTATGGCTACACCTTC.

The chain employs TRBV30 and TRBJ2-2; a weak D match, TRBD2 (5 bases). The germline CDR1 and CDR2 sequences are GTSNPN and SVGIG (reference sequence). The CDR3 extends over 16 amino acids. V lost 1 base, J lost 3 bases, and 15 bases lay in between. CDR3 sequence (DNA): TGTGCCTGGAGTGACTCTAGCAGTCCCGACACCGGGGAGCTGTTTTTT. Its protein is CAWSDSSSPDTGELFF.

To note about this clonotype: A read error may explain this, as a much larger clone is one base away. J is TRBJ1-1 and V is TRBV7-8; weak D call: TRBD1 (6 bases). The CDR3 has 17 amino acids. The germline CDR1 and CDR2 sequences are SGHVS and FQNEAQ. V was trimmed by 5 bases and J by 1 base, leaving 20 bases between them. The CDR3 reads CASSVPQMGAGNTEAFF. The CDR3 region has the DNA TGTGCCAGCAGCGTTCCTCAAATGGGGGCAGGGAACACTGAAGCTTTCTTT.

In this sample, this clonotype turned up a few times. V usage is TRBV19 and J usage is TRBJ1-1; tentatively, D is TRBD1 (5 bases). V was clipped by 9 bases and J by 6 bases, with 14 bases between them. The germline gives CDR1 LNHDA, CDR2 SQIVND (reference sequence). This CDR3 region has 12 residues. The CDR3 here is CASGRGIPEAFF. The CDR3 DNA reads as TGTGCCAGCGGACGGGGGATACCTGAAGCTTTCTTT.

This clonotype was seen many times. This sequence joins TRBV20-1 and TRBJ2-2, with D tentatively TRBD1 (5 bases). Germline V lookup: CDR1 DFQATT, CDR2 SNEGSKA (reference sequence). CDR3 size: 15 residues. Trimming left V 0 bases short and J 3 bases short, with 11 bases between. CDR3: CSAREIREHTGELFF. The CDR3 DNA reads TGCAGTGCTAGAGAAATCAGGGAACACACCGGGGAGCTGTTTTTT.

This clonotype was counted many times. The chain carries TRBV6-5 and TRBJ1-1; tentatively, D is TRBD1 (5 bases). Germline CDR1 reads MNHEY; CDR2 reads SVGAGI. Trimming pared 5 bases from V and 3 bases from J, leaving 16 bases between. This CDR3 comprises 15 residues. The CDR3 bases are TGTGCCAGCAGTACAGGATTAACGGGGTACACTGAAGCTTTCTTT. It translates to CASSTGLTGYTEAFF.

This clonotype was detected many times. The chain joins TRBV10-3 to TRBJ2-3; D gene unclear. The CDR3 has 13 amino acids. V lost 10 bases, J lost 7 bases, and 18 bases lay in between. Germline CDR1 ENHRY, CDR2 SYGVKD. The CDR3 DNA follows: TGTGCCAACGCTATAGGAGAGTTTAATACGCAGTATTTT. As protein: CANAIGEFNTQYF.

The rearrangement joins TRBV20-1 to TRBJ2-1; D may be TRBD2 (6 bases). The CDR3 consists of 13 residues. Germline-derived CDR1 and CDR2 are DFQATT and SNEGSKA (reference sequence). Trimming removed 6 bases at V and 4 bases at J, with 13 bases between. The CDR3 protein is CSARDRGYNEQFF. The CDR3 nucleotides read TGCAGTGCCCGGGACCGGGGGTACAATGAGCAGTTCTTC.

This clonotype has a count of ten or more. This chain links TRBV6-6 with TRBJ2-1; D not certain. CDR3 length: 12 amino acids. CDR1 is MNHNY, CDR2 SVGAGI, per germline (reference sequence). Trimming cost V 4 bases and J 7 bases, with 8 bases left between them. The CDR3 protein is CASSLTLNEQFF. CDR3 coding DNA: TGTGCCAGCAGTTTGACTTTAAATGAGCAGTTCTTC.

This clonotype showed up many times. The chain combines TRBV18 with TRBJ2-5; 11 nucleotides match TRBD1. The CDR3 is 17 amino acids. CDR1 KGHSH and CDR2 LQKENI come from the germline V gene. Trimming took 4 bases from V and 1 from J; bases not matched to a gene: 8. CDR3 bases: TGTGCCAGCTCACGGTTTCTCGGGACAGGGGGCCAAGAGACCCAGTACTTC. Translated, it gives CASSRFLGTGGQETQYF.